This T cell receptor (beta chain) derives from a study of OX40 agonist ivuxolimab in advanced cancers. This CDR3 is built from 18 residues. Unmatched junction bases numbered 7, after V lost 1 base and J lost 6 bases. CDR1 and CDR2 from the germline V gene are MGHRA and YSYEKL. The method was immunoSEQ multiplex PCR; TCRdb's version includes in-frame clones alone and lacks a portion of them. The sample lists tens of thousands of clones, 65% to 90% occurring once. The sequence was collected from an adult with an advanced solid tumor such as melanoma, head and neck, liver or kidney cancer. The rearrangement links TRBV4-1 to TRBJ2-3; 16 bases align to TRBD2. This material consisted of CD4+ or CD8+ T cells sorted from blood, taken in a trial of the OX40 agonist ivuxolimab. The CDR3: CASSQGPGTSGRADTQYF. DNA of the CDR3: TGCGCCAGCAGCCAAGGCCCCGGGACTAGCGGGAGGGCTGATACGCAGTATTTT.